This T cell receptor beta chain was captured in a study of vaccination effects on CD4 cells after COVID-19. The CDR3 spans 14 residues. Germline V gene data show CDR1 as LGHNA and CDR2 as YNFKEQ. V gave up 0 bases and J gave up 2 bases, with 8 bases separating them. Method: immunoSEQ multiplex PCR; TCRdb's copy keeps in-frame clones and lacks some. The sample comprises tens of thousands of clones, over 65% of which are singletons, and 9% to 10% rests with the top ten. In the ViraFEST assay, antigen-specific CD4+ clonotypes were identified by expansion after peptide-pool stimulation. Following 10 days of culture, CD4+ T cells were isolated. Participants received two doses of either the BNT162b2 or mRNA-1273 vaccine. In the vaccine recipients, nucleocapsid antibodies were negative and there was no prior SARS-CoV-2 infection. Approximately 1.9 million PBMC per well were cultured with 9 to 10 IU/ml IL-2 and about 10 ug/ml peptides.

As to this clone: Its specificity is unknown.

The TCR sequence derives from a human donor who received a COVID-19 vaccine. The chain employs TRBV4-2 and TRBJ2-7; D gene unclear. This material consisted of CD4+ T cells from PBMCs cultured with HCoV-NL63 spike peptides, taken after COVID-19 vaccination. CDR3 amino acids: CASSQEVITYEQYF. CDR3 nucleotides: TGTGCCAGCAGCCAAGAAGTCATCACCTACGAGCAGTACTTC.